The clone carrying this T cell receptor (beta chain) was found many times. Its specificity is unknown. J lost 4 bases, V lost 4 bases, and 13 bases had no gene match. The germline CDR1 and CDR2 sequences are LGHNA and YNFKEQ. This CDR3 comprises 19 residues. The sample is drawn from a study of T-cell reconstitution after alpha-beta-depleted transplantation in children. Study outcomes and limitations: Several hundred expanded graft clones reportedly gave rise to the alpha-beta T cells present about two months after transplant. Diversity and T-cell counts at one year after transplant derived mostly from new T cells. High day-60 TCRbeta diversity in some patients came from surviving recipient T cells and thymic progenitors.

This sample's TCRbeta library carried unique molecular identifier barcodes. TCRdb reprocessed the PCR reads via MiXCR and lists one record per CDR3 protein. The sample includes 220,000 or so distinct CDR3 sequences, 8.2% seen only once; the top ten take under 8%. The source material was PBMCs, mostly from graft donor cells, sampled 180 days after TCRalphabeta/CD19-depleted stem cell transplant. The chain is built from TRBV4-2 and TRBJ2-2, with 12 bases lining up with TRBD2. This sequence was found in a male patient aged 5 to 17 who had a stem cell transplant for acute lymphoblastic leukemia, so the T cells may come from the graft donor. CDR3 coding DNA: TGTGCCAGCAGCCCGCCCCCTAGCGGGGGGGCCTCGGGCACCGGGGAGCTGTTTTTT. It encodes CASSPPPSGGASGTGELFF.